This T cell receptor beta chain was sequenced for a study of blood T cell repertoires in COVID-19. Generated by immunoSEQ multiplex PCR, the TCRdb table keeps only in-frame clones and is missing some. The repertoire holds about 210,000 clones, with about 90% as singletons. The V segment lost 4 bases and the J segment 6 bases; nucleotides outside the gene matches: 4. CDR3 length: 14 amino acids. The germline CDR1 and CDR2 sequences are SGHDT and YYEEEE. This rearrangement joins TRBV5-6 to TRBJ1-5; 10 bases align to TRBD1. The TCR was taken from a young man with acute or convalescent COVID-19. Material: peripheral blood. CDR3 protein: CASSMGQGPQPQHF. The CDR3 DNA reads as TGTGCCAGCAGCATGGGACAGGGGCCTCAGCCCCAGCATTTT.